The entry below gives a single T cell receptor beta chain sequence along with its context. Its antigen is currently not known. No base quality information exists; no much larger clone differs at one position. There are 15 amino acids in the CDR3, from cysteine to phenylalanine inclusive. Kept here is only the CDR3 DNA, which spans 45 bases and is read in frame from base 1. Looking up the germline V gene yields CDR1 SGHDN and CDR2 FVKESK. V and J are truncated by 1 base and 4 bases respectively, leaving an intervening sequence of 8 bases. This record belongs to a study of blood T cell repertoires in COVID-19 (dated by TCRdb to 2018 to 2021). Turning to the overall study: Samples covering the acute and convalescent phases of COVID-19 were provided by collaborators in the United States, Italy and Spain. Deeply sampled blood TCRbeta repertoires from subjects exposed to, actively infected with, or recovered from COVID-19 were included in the dataset. A de-identified subject ID, COVID-19 status, age in years and sex were almost always included in the sample metadata. The samples were drawn from the first 160 participants of the ongoing ImmuneRACE study and from under 1,500 subjects provided by 6 global collaborators. The repertoires were released in a freely available public database meant as a resource for research on the immune response to SARS-CoV-2. Where available, HLA class I and class II types were taken from metadata supplied by the sample provider and were not determined by assay-based typing. The material from the prospective study consisted of cDNA or gDNA derived from T cells, B-cell-depleted T cells, or PBMCs.

The immunoSEQ Assay, a bias-controlled multiplex PCR, was used to amplify TCRbeta CDR3 regions from genomic DNA. For the original study's pipeline: Within the assay, amplification of reference gene primers was used to estimate how many nucleated cells each sample contained. To quantify the absolute abundance of each unique TCRbeta CDR3 rearrangement, sequence reads were collapsed and filtered. Productive Simpson clonality was computed per sample as the square root of Simpson's diversity index over productive rearrangements. What TCRdb holds here is the immuneACCESS table cut down to in-frame rearrangements. Part of the clones is not present; checked against another copy, under half of the missing clones reflect an unresolved V gene, and the others are unexplained. V and J calls and clone size are as listed in that table; D and trimming were resolved from the DNA. This sample holds about 64,000 clones; about 88% were observed only once. The ten top clones hold under 5% of the sample.

Each collaborating institution followed its own protocols to collect whole blood in K2EDTA tubes. Collaborator samples were shipped for TCRbeta analysis as frozen whole blood, isolated PBMCs, or DNA extracted from either sample type. The investigation overall reported the following: How much clinical and demographic metadata was included differed by source and by participant, and the metadata was provided uncurated.

Specimen: peripheral blood. The V and J segments used are TRBV14 and TRBJ1-6, with TRBD1 perhaps the D gene, on 6 matching bases. The receptor's source is an older man with acute or convalescent COVID-19. The DNA sequence follows: TGTGCCAGCAGCCAAGGGGGGCGGTATAATTCACCCCTCCACTTT. The encoded protein is CASSQGGRYNSPLHF. Reference TRBV14 and TRBJ1-6 proteins supply the regions before and after the CDR3; the full variable domain is: EAGVTQFPSHSVIEKGQTVTLRCDPISGHDNLYWYRRVMGKEIKFLLHFVKESKQDESGMPNNRFLAERTGGTYSTLKVQPAELEDSGVYFCASSQGGRYNSPLHFGNGTRLTVT.